This T cell receptor (beta chain) was identified in a study of T cells in Graves' hyperthyroidism and ophthalmopathy. A word on this clonotype: Its cognate antigen is unknown.

The CDR3 runs to 16 residues. Trimming at V came to 4 bases and at J to 7 bases, leaving 9 bases not matched to a gene. Germline values: CDR1 SGHNT, CDR2 YYREEE (reference sequence). RNA transcripts yielded amplified TCR beta CDR3 regions. The primer set for the first-round RT-PCR of the TCR CDR3 was HTBI. In TCRdb, the multiplex PCR reads were re-called with MiXCR into one record per CDR3 protein. The table lists over 700,000 distinct CDR3 sequences, over 35% of them singletons, with about 8.9% in the top ten. Study-level findings and limits: In the analysis, a 13 V-J model separated ophthalmopathy from stable hyperthyroidism.

For the diagnoses, clinical symptoms, serum thyroxine and TRAb, thyroid ultrasound and orbital computed tomography were used. A roughly 9.7 ml volume of fresh peripheral blood provided the PBMCs. This chain uses TRBV5-4 with TRBJ2-2; 11 nucleotides align to TRBD2. Material: blood. The sequence was collected from a young man with Graves' hyperthyroidism. DNA for the CDR3: TGTGCCAGCAGCGCTACTAGCGGGAGAGGCATCGGGGAGCTGTTTTTT. Translated, it gives CASSATSGRGIGELFF.